This T cell receptor (beta chain) was captured by sequencing in a study of identical twins. Germline V gene sequence: CDR1 LNHDA, CDR2 SQIVND (reference sequence). After removal of 3 bases from V and 1 base from J, the junction contained 3 bases not matched to a gene. The CDR3 is made up of 15 amino acids. This clonotype has ten or more counts. Its target is not known. Regarding the study as a whole: Invariant populations such as MAIT and iNKT cells could partly muddle zero-insertion analyses.

TCRdb reanalysed the 5' RACE reads using MiXCR and keeps one entry per CDR3 protein. The data show around 100,000 distinct CDR3 sequences, 5.9% seen once. The sample consisted of memory T cells sorted from blood. The receptor was derived from a woman in her forties or fifties in good health. V usage is TRBV19 and J usage is TRBJ2-1; the match to TRBD2 covers 7 bases. The CDR3 reads CASSMGGLSYNEQFF. The CDR3 region has the DNA TGTGCCAGTAGTATGGGGGGGTTATCCTACAATGAGCAGTTCTTC.